These 27 T cell receptor beta chains came from one sample sequenced in a study of shared clonotypes between healthy human individuals. Sequenced by immunoSEQ multiplex PCR; TCRdb stores in-frame clones only, minus some. The sample records hundreds of thousands of clones, 60% to 75% being singletons. Sequenced input: memory CD4+ T cells sorted from blood. As for subset: CD45RA-negative fraction. The source of these receptors is a woman aged 25-40 years in good health.

In its sample, this clone was seen once. This chain uses TRBV19 with TRBJ2-1; 7 bases match TRBD2. The germline V gene encodes CDR1 LNHDA and CDR2 SQIVND (reference sequence). V lost 1 base to trimming and J lost 6 bases; unmatched junction nucleotides: 6. The CDR3 totals 15 residues. Written as DNA, the CDR3 is TGTGCCAGTAGTATAGTGGCGGGAGTAGGCAATGAGCAGTTCTTC. Translated, it gives CASSIVAGVGNEQFF.

This clone has only a few counts. The CDR3: CASSYSQGTTNEKLFF. The CDR3, as DNA: TGTGCCAGCAGTTACTCGCAGGGGACGACTAATGAAAAACTGTTTTTT. The chain uses TRBV6-5 and TRBJ1-4, with TRBD1 as a possible D gene (6 bases). With 0 bases removed from V and 2 bases from J, the gap between germline ends came to 10 bases. This CDR3 has 16 amino acids. Germline CDR1 reads MNHEY; CDR2 reads SVGAGI.

The chain combines TRBV2 with TRBJ2-1, with 14 bases matching TRBD2. CDR1 and CDR2 (germline): SNHLY, FYNNEI. The CDR3 is made up of 17 amino acids. The V gene end was trimmed by 6 bases and the J gene end by 3 bases; junction bases not matched to a gene: 7. This CDR3 reads CASRARLAGGGYNEQFF. The DNA for the CDR3 is TGTGCCAGCAGAGCTAGACTAGCGGGAGGGGGCTACAATGAGCAGTTCTTC.

The genes are TRBV5-4 and TRBJ2-7; D is possibly TRBD2 (5 bases). Germline CDR1 SGHNT, CDR2 YYREEE (reference sequence). The CDR3 consists of 14 residues. Trimming pared 0 bases from V and 3 bases from J, leaving 10 bases between. Here the CDR3 reads CASSLALAGYEQYF. The CDR3 DNA reads TGTGCCAGCAGCTTGGCGCTAGCAGGCTACGAGCAGTACTTC.

CDR3 protein: CASTPRGLAGSSYNEQFF. The CDR3 DNA follows: TGTGCCAGCACCCCCAGGGGACTAGCGGGAAGTTCATACAATGAGCAGTTCTTC. This chain links TRBV27 with TRBJ2-1, with 13 nucleotides matching TRBD2. V lost 7 bases and J lost 4; bases outside the gene matches: 13. From germline, CDR1 is MNHEY and CDR2 SMNVEV (reference sequence). There are 18 residues in the CDR3.

As for this clone: One end of the junction fails to match germline, which may point to a read error. The gene calls are TRBV27 and TRBJ2-3; 9 nucleotides line up with TRBD1. This CDR3 spans 16 amino acids. Germline V gives CDR1 MNHEY, CDR2 SMNVEV (reference sequence). CDR3 region: CASSLFAGQGGGTPYF. In DNA, the CDR3 is TGTGCCAGCAGTTTATTCGCGGGACAGGGAGGTGGCACGCCGTATTTT.

Regarding this clone: Other DNA sequences in the sample encode the same CDR3. V gene TRBV30 combines with J gene TRBJ2-1; D uncertain. Trimming took 0 bases from V and 7 from J, leaving 4 bases between them. The V gene's germline CDR1 is GTSNPN and CDR2 SVGIG (reference sequence). CDR3 length equals 11 residues. DNA of the CDR3: TGTGCCTGGAGTGTCCGGAATGAGCAGTTCTTC. Translating it yields CAWSVRNEQFF.

This chain uses TRBV6-6 with TRBJ2-2, with unresolved D. CDR1 and CDR2 (germline): MNHNY, SVGAGI (reference sequence). The V end was cut by 4 bases, the J end by 0 bases, with 3 bases between. CDR3 length equals 13 residues. The CDR3 protein is CASSFPNTGELFF. CDR3 DNA sequence: TGTGCCAGCAGTTTCCCGAACACCGGGGAGCTGTTTTTT.

This clone was recorded a few times. This chain connects TRBV6-1 to TRBJ2-7, with D unresolved. The CDR3 loop spans 11 amino acids. V was cut by 10 bases and J by 2 bases, with 9 bases left in between. The germline V gene has CDR1 MNHNS and CDR2 SASEGT. CDR3 DNA: TGTGCCACCCGTTGGACCTACGAGCAGTACTTC. It translates to CATRWTYEQYF.

This chain connects TRBV2 to TRBJ2-2; no clear D gene. Germline V gene sequence: CDR1 SNHLY, CDR2 FYNNEI. The V end lost 6 bases, the J end lost 2 bases, and 4 bases lay between the germline ends. CDR3 length: 12 residues. CDR3 loop: CASSPNTGELFF. The CDR3 DNA sequence: TGTGCCAGCAGCCCAAACACCGGGGAGCTGTTTTTT.

The V and J genes are TRBV11-2 and TRBJ1-1, with a possible D match to TRBD1 (5 bases). This CDR3 has 14 amino acids. The germline CDR1 and CDR2 sequences are SGHAT and FQNNGV. Trimming pared 4 bases from V and 10 bases from J, leaving 19 bases between. Written as DNA, the CDR3 is TGTGCCAGCAGCTCCCAGATCGTCCAGGGAGGAGCTTTCTTT. Translated: CASSSQIVQGGAFF. The whole variable domain, filled in from reference TRBV11-2 and TRBJ1-1, reads EAGVAQSPRYKIIEKRQSVAFWCNPISGHATLYWYQQILGQGPKLLIQFQNNGVVDDSQLPKDRFSAERLKGVDSTLKIQPAKLEDSAVYLCASSSQIVQGGAFFGQGTRLTVV.

The J gene is TRBJ2-3, the V gene TRBV5-8; 8 bases map to TRBD1. CDR3 length: 13 amino acids. J was trimmed by 7 bases and V by 4 bases; bases with no gene match: 5. Germline CDR1 and CDR2: SGHTS and YDEGEE. CDR3 bases: TGTGCCAGCAGCACCCGGACAGGGAATACGCAGTATTTT. Its protein is CASSTRTGNTQYF.

The chain has TRBV5-6 and TRBJ2-5; possibly TRBD2 for D (7 bases). The ends were cut back, 4 bases at V and 5 bases at J, with 15 bases in the middle. The CDR3 has 14 residues. Per germline, CDR1 SGHDT and CDR2 YYEEEE. Here the CDR3 reads CASSVRGAGETQYF. The CDR3 nucleotides read TGTGCCAGCAGCGTCCGGGGGGCTGGGGAGACCCAGTACTTC. The full variable domain, rest sourced from reference TRBV5-6 and TRBJ2-5, is DAGVTQSPTHLIKTRGQQVTLRCSPKSGHDTVSWYQQALGQGPQFIFQYYEEEERQRGNFPDRFSGHQFPNYSSELNVNALLLGDSALYLCASSVRGAGETQYFGPGTRLLVL.

The chain employs TRBV11-3 and TRBJ2-3; 10 nucleotides line up with TRBD2. The trim removed 6 bases at V and 6 bases at J, leaving 18 bases unmatched. Germline-derived CDR1 and CDR2 are SGHNT and YENEEA. CDR3 length: 18 residues. The CDR3 region is CASRLGLAGDVYKDTQYF. In DNA form, the CDR3 reads TGTGCCAGCAGGTTGGGGCTAGCGGGAGATGTATATAAGGATACGCAGTATTTT.

Worth noting for this clone: This is likely a read error, given that the CDR3 carries no conserved phenylalanine or tryptophan at its end. No DNA is shown, since the ends of the CDR3 on it are uncertain; the CDR3 is the one TCRdb lists. The CDR3 reads CASSFPGLL. This chain connects TRBV5-1 to TRBJ1-1; TRBD1 reflects the table's D call only, with no check against the DNA. Germline loops: CDR1 SGHRS, CDR2 YFSETQ. The CDR3 sequence runs 9 residues, both termini included.

This sequence joins TRBV30 and TRBJ2-7; possibly TRBD1 for D (6 bases). This CDR3 contains 12 residues. Germline lookup yields CDR1 GTSNPN and CDR2 SVGIG (reference sequence). V lost 3 bases and J lost 0, with 6 bases in between. CDR3 loop: CAWSRGSYEQYF. The CDR3 nucleotides read TGTGCCTGGAGCAGGGGCTCCTACGAGCAGTACTTC.

Concerning this clone itself: The junction shows a germline mismatch at one end, possibly a read error. The chain joins TRBV6-1 to TRBJ1-3; no definite D call. The germline V gene encodes CDR1 MNHNS and CDR2 SASEGT. The CDR3 loop spans 14 amino acids. The CDR3 nucleotides are TGTGCCAGCACTGAAAAATATTCTGGAAACACCATATATTTT. It specifies CASTEKYSGNTIYF.

This clone appeared many times. This chain uses TRBV2 with TRBJ2-1; TRBD2 aligns across 9 bases. Germline assignment: CDR1 SNHLY and CDR2 FYNNEI. V gave up 7 bases and J gave up 7 bases; unmatched junction bases: 8. This CDR3 has 14 amino acids. In DNA form, the CDR3 reads TGTGCCAGCACGGCTAGCGGGAATGGAAATGAGCAGTTCTTC. Its translation is CASTASGNGNEQFF.

The genes are TRBV5-1 and TRBJ2-1; 10 bases agree with TRBD2. Losses at the gene ends were 7 bases for V and 3 bases for J; bases not matched to a gene: 4. This CDR3 is 14 amino acids long. Germline V gene sequence: CDR1 SGHRS, CDR2 YFSETQ. The CDR3 nucleotides are TGCGCCAGCTACGTAGCGGGAGGCTACAATGAGCAGTTCTTC. It codes for CASYVAGGYNEQFF.

The chain employs TRBV6-1 and TRBJ2-6; a possible D gene is TRBD1 (5 bases). Trimming took off 2 bases at V and 0 bases at J, with 11 bases between the two ends. Germline V gene sequence: CDR1 MNHNS, CDR2 SASEGT. This CDR3 is 17 amino acids long. Here the CDR3 DNA reads TGTGCCAGCAGTGAACAGGGTTTCAGCTCTGGGGCCAACGTCCTGACTTTC. Its protein product is CASSEQGFSSGANVLTF.

The V gene is TRBV6-5, the J gene TRBJ1-2; D gene unclear. Germline V CDR1 and CDR2: MNHEY, SVGAGI. With 6 bases removed from V and 2 bases from J, the gap between germline ends came to 10 bases. The CDR3 has 13 amino acids. The DNA of the CDR3 is TGTGCCAGCAGCCAAGTCCTGAACTATGGCTACACCTTC. It translates to CASSQVLNYGYTF.

The V gene is TRBV6-5, the J gene TRBJ1-2; D ambiguous. The CDR3 is 13 amino acids. V was trimmed by 7 bases and J by 0 bases, leaving 9 bases between them. Germline CDR1 MNHEY, CDR2 SVGAGI. The CDR3 region is CASTTTPNYGYTF. CDR3 nucleotide sequence: TGTGCCAGCACCACGACACCTAACTATGGCTACACCTTC.

The chain joins TRBV27 to TRBJ2-3, with TRBD1 matching 7 bases. The CDR3 runs to 12 residues. Germline-derived CDR1 and CDR2 are MNHEY and SMNVEV (reference sequence). Germline trimming cut 4 bases from V and 7 bases from J; bases unmatched to any gene: 2. The CDR3 protein is CASSSRGNTQYF. The CDR3 nucleotides are TGTGCCAGCAGTTCCAGGGGGAATACGCAGTATTTT.

This clone was counted once. This chain connects TRBV7-2 to TRBJ2-1; D possibly uses TRBD1 or TRBD2 (5 bases each). Trimming took 4 bases from V and 7 from J, leaving 20 bases between them. The CDR3 sequence is 16 residues long. Germline V lookup: CDR1 SGHTA, CDR2 FQGNSA. CDR3 in amino acids: CASSYGHRRAANEQFF. The CDR3 coding sequence is TGTGCCAGCAGCTACGGACACCGGCGGGCAGCGAATGAGCAGTTCTTC. Together with reference TRBV7-2 and TRBJ2-1, the CDR3 gives the full variable domain: GAGVSQSPSNKVTEKGKDVELRCDPISGHTALYWYRQSLGQGLEFLIYFQGNSAPDKSGLPSDRFSAERTGGSVSTLTIQRTQQEDSAVYLCASSYGHRRAANEQFFGPGTRLTVL.

This chain uses TRBV4-1 with TRBJ1-5; D is possibly TRBD1 (5 bases). V lost 1 base, J lost 5 bases, and 18 bases lay in between. The CDR3 totals 17 residues. Looked up from germline, CDR1 is MGHRA and CDR2 is YSYEKL. CDR3 DNA: TGCGCCAGCAGCCAAGGGCGGGCAGGGCGCAAGGATCAGCCCCAGCATTTT. Its protein product is CASSQGRAGRKDQPQHF.

Points on this clone: A single base separates this from a much larger clone, so it may be a read error. The sample has other DNA sequences that encode this CDR3 too. The chain employs TRBV28 and TRBJ1-2; 7 bases match TRBD1. This CDR3 region has 13 residues. Per germline, CDR1 MDHEN and CDR2 SYDVKM. V was pared by 6 bases and J by 3 bases, with 4 bases of the junction left unmatched. The CDR3 nucleotides read TGTGCCAGCAGGCCCACAGGGGACTATGGCTACACCTTC. The encoded protein is CASRPTGDYGYTF.

The V call is TRBV19, the J call TRBJ2-7, with a tentative D call TRBD1 (6 bases). The CDR3 consists of 16 residues. Trimming cost V 4 bases and J 0 bases, with 16 bases left between them. Germline CDR1 reads LNHDA; CDR2 reads SQIVND (reference sequence). The chain's CDR3 is CASSTGKQGYSYEQYF. CDR3 nucleotides: TGTGCCAGTAGTACCGGAAAACAGGGTTACTCCTACGAGCAGTACTTC.